These 8 T cell receptor beta chains share one sample of origin, sequenced in a study of blood T cell repertoires in COVID-19 (dated by TCRdb to 2020 to 2022). The library was produced with the immunoSEQ multiplex PCR assay. What TCRdb holds here is the immuneACCESS table cut down to in-frame rearrangements. Part of the clones is not present; checked against another copy, under half of the missing clones reflect an unresolved V gene, and the others are unexplained. The sample table holds over 200,000 clones, of which about 80% were seen once. About 3.1% of the sample belongs to the ten largest clones. Sequencing was performed on peripheral blood. Source of these receptors: a woman aged 80 or over with acute or convalescent COVID-19.

V and J are TRBV2 and TRBJ1-5; D call uncertain. CDR1 SNHLY and CDR2 FYNNEI come from the germline V gene. V lost 6 bases and J lost 9, with 21 bases in between. The CDR3 has 15 residues. The CDR3 protein is CASSGGYSLGGPQHF. CDR3 sequence (DNA): TGTGCCAGCAGCGGAGGGTACAGTCTTGGTGGGCCCCAGCATTTT.

This chain uses TRBV4-1 with TRBJ2-5; 8 nucleotides agree with TRBD1. Unmatched junction bases numbered 6, after V lost 4 bases and J lost 5 bases. Germline V gene sequence: CDR1 MGHRA, CDR2 YSYEKL. The CDR3 sequence is 14 residues long. CDR3 sequence reads: CASSPQGVRETQYF. CDR3 DNA: TGCGCCAGCAGCCCACAGGGGGTTCGGGAGACCCAGTACTTC.

The CDR3: CASSLVGEANSPLHF. The CDR3 DNA reads as TGTGCCAGCAGCTTAGTAGGGGAGGCCAATTCACCCCTCCACTTT. The genes are TRBV7-9 and TRBJ1-6; TRBD1 is a possible D gene (5 bases). The CDR3 is 15 amino acids. V lost 1 base, J lost 7 bases, and 11 bases lay in between. CDR1 and CDR2 from the germline V gene are SEHNR and FQNEAQ (reference sequence).

The gene calls are TRBV4-2 and TRBJ1-2; TRBD1 might be the D (6 bases). With 1 base removed from V and 0 bases from J, the gap between germline ends came to 12 bases. This CDR3 has 16 residues. The germline V gene has CDR1 LGHNA and CDR2 YNFKEQ. The CDR3 is CASSQASTGTNYGYTF. CDR3 nucleotides: TGTGCCAGCAGCCAAGCCTCGACAGGTACTAACTATGGCTACACCTTC.

The chain joins TRBV7-9 to TRBJ1-6, with D uncertain. The germline CDR1 and CDR2 sequences are SEHNR and FQNEAQ (reference sequence). This CDR3 is 14 amino acids long. The V end lost 10 bases, the J end lost 0 bases, and 10 bases lay between the germline ends. The CDR3 reads CATGLASYNSPLHF. The CDR3 DNA reads TGTGCCACTGGACTTGCCTCCTATAATTCACCCCTCCACTTT.

The V and J genes are TRBV3-1 (or the pseudogene TRBV3-2) and TRBJ1-1; TRBD1 aligns across 8 bases. Per germline, CDR1 LGHDT and CDR2 YNNKEL (reference sequence). V shed 1 base, J shed 4 bases, and the junction held 2 bases outside the gene matches. The CDR3 spans 14 residues. The CDR3 DNA is TGTGCCAGCAGCCAAGCGGACAGGGCCACTGAAGCTTTCTTT. Translating it yields CASSQADRATEAFF.

The chain links TRBV29-1 to TRBJ2-7; the D gene is possibly TRBD1 (6 bases). CDR1 is SQVTM, CDR2 ANQGSEA, per germline. CDR3 size: 15 residues. V lost 2 bases, J lost 0 bases, and 14 bases lay in between. CDR3 sequence reads: CSVELRDTSSYEQYF. In DNA, the CDR3 is TGCAGCGTTGAACTACGGGACACCTCCTCCTACGAGCAGTACTTC.

The rearrangement joins TRBV12-3 or TRBV12-4 to TRBJ1-5; TRBD1 matches 7 bases. CDR3 length: 13 amino acids. The V and J ends lost 5 bases and 4 bases, in that order; junction bases with no gene match: 2. The CDR3 reads CASSGGQNQPQHF. In DNA form, the CDR3 reads TGTGCCAGCAGTGGGGGACAGAATCAGCCCCAGCATTTT.